Following are 8 T cell receptor beta chains from one sample sequenced in a study of T cells in Graves' hyperthyroidism and ophthalmopathy. What was amplified from RNA transcripts were TCR beta CDR3 regions. A first-round RT-PCR of the TCR CDR3 used the HTBI primer set. TCRdb recomputed calls from the multiplex PCR reads with MiXCR, one row per CDR3 protein. The sample lists hundreds of thousands of distinct CDR3 sequences, approximately 20% occurring once. Input material: blood. Receptor source: a middle-aged man with Graves' ophthalmopathy.

This clonotype was counted ten times or more. This chain connects TRBV3-1 to TRBJ1-6; D is uncertain. Trimming took 4 bases from V and 10 from J, leaving 8 bases between them. The CDR3 covers 12 residues. Germline-derived CDR1 and CDR2 are LGHDT and YNNKEL (reference sequence). Here the CDR3 DNA reads TGTGCCAGCAGCCCAGAGGGATCACCCCTCCACTTT. Encoded protein: CASSPEGSPLHF.

The V gene is TRBV19, the J gene TRBJ2-3; TRBD1 agrees at 7 bases. There are 15 residues in the CDR3. V shed 2 bases and J 5 bases; nucleotides not matched to a gene: 7. Germline CDR1 reads LNHDA; CDR2 reads SQIVND (reference sequence). CDR3 DNA sequence: TGTGCCAGTAGTATACGAGGGACAGTCAGAGATACGCAGTATTTT. It is translated as CASSIRGTVRDTQYF.

This clonotype was seen a handful of times. The rearrangement links TRBV24-1 to TRBJ2-5; D possibly uses TRBD1 or TRBD2 (5 bases each). Germline V gene sequence: CDR1 KGHDR, CDR2 SFDVKD. V shed 3 bases and J shed 5 bases, with 9 bases lying between them. The CDR3 loop spans 13 amino acids. The CDR3 here is CATSDGEGETQYF. CDR3 DNA sequence: TGTGCCACCAGTGATGGTGAGGGGGAGACCCAGTACTTC.

This clonotype was recorded at least ten times. CDR3 sequence reads: CSARGRDYFYNEQFF. The CDR3 coding sequence is TGCAGTGCTAGGGGCCGGGACTACTTCTACAATGAGCAGTTCTTC. This rearrangement joins TRBV20-1 to TRBJ2-1, with 7 bases matching TRBD2. With 3 bases clipped from V and 3 bases from J, the junction kept 8 bases outside the gene matches. This CDR3 contains 15 residues. Germline V lookup: CDR1 DFQATT, CDR2 SNEGSKA (reference sequence).

For the CDR3, the DNA is TGTGCCAGCAGTTACGGGCAGGGATGGAATACGCAGTATTTT. This gives the protein CASSYGQGWNTQYF. The J gene is TRBJ2-3, the V gene TRBV6-2 or TRBV6-3; possible D gene TRBD1, 5 bases. V was clipped by 2 bases and J by 7 bases, with 13 bases between them. CDR1 is MNHEY, CDR2 SVGEGT, per germline. This CDR3 has 14 residues.

The sample holds a few counts of this clonotype. The chain combines TRBV7-8 with TRBJ1-2, with TRBD1 identical over 7 bases. The CDR3 runs to 15 residues. V was clipped by 1 base and J by 2 bases; unmatched bases: 4. CDR1 is SGHVS and CDR2 is FQNEAQ in the germline V gene. The CDR3 DNA follows: TGTGCCAGCAGCTTAGTTCCAGGGGGGAACTATGGCTACACCTTC. Its translation: CASSLVPGGNYGYTF.

A note on this clonotype: The junction departs from germline at one end; a sequencing error may be responsible. The rearrangement joins TRBV6-2 or TRBV6-3 to TRBJ2-7, with TRBD2 identical over 7 bases. CDR3 length: 19 amino acids. Germline V gene data show CDR1 as MNHEY and CDR2 as SVGEGT. The CDR3 reads CARAPGYHTRTSHSYERYF. The CDR3 nucleotides read TGTGCCAGGGCACCCGGATACCATACCCGGACTAGTCATTCCTACGAGCGGTACTTC.

This clonotype was picked up many times. The V call is TRBV2, the J call TRBJ2-2, with D maybe TRBD1 (6 bases). Germline V gene lookup returns CDR1 SNHLY and CDR2 FYNNEI. Trimming left V 2 bases short and J 3 bases short, with 10 bases between. The CDR3 is 15 amino acids. Here the CDR3 reads CASSEQGTDTGELFF. DNA for the CDR3: TGTGCCAGCAGTGAACAGGGGACCGACACCGGGGAGCTGTTTTTT.